This T cell receptor (beta chain) was documented in a study of cytomegalovirus exposure and HLA in healthy donors listed by TCRdb under 2017. Some background on the complete study: An earlier analysis of approximately 590 of the donors reported 250 to 300 Gb of sequence data and 117 million unique TCR beta sequences from 190 million or so T cells. The study profiled the T cell repertoires of hundreds of subjects by immunosequencing and related them to cytomegalovirus serostatus. Genome-wide SNP genotypes for about three fifths of the roughly 700 donors were used in a later genetic analysis, which treated that subset as a discovery cohort. To decide whether each TCR beta V gene segment behaved as functional or pseudogenic, an earlier analysis of fewer than 750 of the donors relied on high-throughput TCR beta sequencing. Donor age, sex, ethnicity and CMV serostatus were compiled alongside the repertoire data. To predict cytomegalovirus infection status, the study combined high-throughput TCR immunosequencing, statistical association of individual TCRs with disease status, and machine learning. HLA typing covered class I and class II loci at four-digit resolution. Every discovery cohort repertoire had been produced on one sequencing platform. In the later analysis, no new phenotypic data were used to find candidate immune exposures; instead, reliance was placed on TCR beta sequences and their occurrence across donors. An early release that covered about 600 HLA-typed donors contained approximately 300 gigabases of sequencing data and about 84 million unique TCR sequences. Among the roughly 400 genotyped donors, around 79% belonged to the genetic ancestry cluster associated with self-reported Caucasian donors. The number of donors typed differed by locus, with about 629-640 for A, B, C, DRB1 and DQB1, more than 500 for DQA1, under 610 for DPA1, and around 460 for DPB1. A separate validation cohort of approximately 120 different subjects was used in addition to the roughly 700-subject first cohort. Across about 380 genotyped donors of the cohort, an average of about 250,000 unique TCR beta nucleotide sequences per donor were sequenced, and approximately 17% of those sequences were non-productive. The study was designed to test whether signatures of past pathogen exposure could be identified by cataloging public T cell receptors. Several DR-DQ haplotypes were handled as single units for association and clustering, since linkage in the cohort was strong. A later analysis re-examined previously published TCR beta repertoires from just over 650 donors and added high-resolution HLA genotyping to investigate patterns of TCR occurrence. What the authors observed across the whole study: Across donors, most TCR sequences were observed very rarely, whereas some public TCRs were present in many individuals. Compared with the 666-donor mean, donors in an Asian-associated ancestry cluster had fewer N-insertions in productive TCRs, according to a later genetic analysis. It was suggested by the authors that the approach could potentially be generalized to other disease states and immunological phenotypes. Specific HLA alleles were associated with 15,000 to 20,000 TCR beta sequences at a false discovery rate of 0.05 in a later analysis. A later analysis found that HLA-associated TCR beta chains were more clonally expanded and had lower generation probabilities than equally common non-associated chains. In an earlier analysis of 450 to 750 of the donors, most TCR beta V segments appeared in productive rearrangements about 87% or about 30% of the time, broadly matching IMGT annotations. Because HLA typing was unavailable for some donors at each locus, only the typed subset was used in association tests. The 87-base-pair reads could not distinguish some IMGT-functional V segments, including TRBV6-2 and TRBV6-3, so those segments were excluded. Correlated functional status among segregating V segments might reflect linkage disequilibrium, but an unknown experimental factor could not be ruled out. Roughly uniform sequencing depth across donors was assumed in presence/absence analyses, although this assumption may not hold. A group of highly shared sequence variants was considered likely to be a technical artifact of the sequencing pipeline. The classifier was reported to diagnose cytomegalovirus status with high specificity and sensitivity in both the original cohort and the validation cohort. Assigning TCR associations to individual alleles was difficult when HLA alleles, especially DR and DQ, strongly co-occurred. Immune exposure information for the cohort was limited to CMV serostatus. Several of the top co-occurrence clusters appeared to be linked to parvovirus B19, influenza, CMV and Epstein-Barr virus, according to a later analysis. In vitro tests confirmed that three of the cytomegalovirus-associated TCR beta chains recognize cytomegalovirus antigens. A later analysis found that most CMV-associated TCR beta chains appeared HLA-restricted, with HLA associations seemingly driven largely by CMV exposure. According to a later analysis, TCR association rates differed among HLA loci, with DRB1 alleles showing the most associated TCRs and HLA-C alleles showing the fewest. V-gene and J-gene trimming of TCR beta chains was associated with a missense DCLRE1C variant in a later genetic analysis, and the association was replicated in an independent cohort. A further reported finding was that TCR beta sequences accurately predicted the HLA-A and HLA-B alleles for most subjects in the first cohort. The study gave a list of under 200 TCR beta chains associated with cytomegalovirus. The earlier analysis of some 560 of the donors excluded 15 to 20 rarely observed V segments, including chromosome 9 orphons, because counts were too low. In this cohort, only TCR beta chains were sequenced, and detectable features were limited by the absence of alpha or paired-chain data.

This clone was found once. It lacks a known antigen. No much larger clone exists at a distance of one base, and base qualities are not known. The V end gives up 6 bases and the J end 4 bases, leaving 6 bases in the junction not matched to a gene. The germline V gene (reference sequence) yields SEHNR for CDR1 and FQNEAQ for CDR2. The CDR3 runs 14 amino acids, cysteine and phenylalanine included. Solely the CDR3 DNA is kept, with 42 bases framed from the first base. The cohort was made up of 500 to 800 healthy bone marrow donors. All cohort members were sampled while nominally healthy, although unrecorded immune exposures were likely present. The donor tested CMV seropositive, placing the donor among the 290 or so seropositive members of the cohort. A peripheral blood sample was provided by each donor, and peripheral blood mononuclear cells were used for TCR beta sequencing. Genomic DNA extraction from the blood cell samples was performed with the Qiagen DNeasy Blood Extraction Kit.

The protocol used for the library was the immunoSEQ multiplex PCR assay. The multiplex PCR relied on a mix of 60 forward primers for TCR Vbeta segments and 13 reverse primers for TCR Jbeta segments. The CDR3 region of rearranged TCR beta genes was amplified from genomic DNA with a multiplex PCR assay. The Illumina HiSeq System was used to sequence the amplified TCR beta libraries as 87-base-pair reads. The paper's processing steps were these. Across the 500 to 700 repertoires, a later analysis counted 80 million or so unique TCR beta chains, 9.5 million to 12 million of which were shared by at least two donors. To remove PCR and sequencing errors, raw reads were error-corrected and collapsed into unique sequences using a nearest-neighbor algorithm that merged closely related sequences. CDR3 sequences were aligned to IMGT reference sequences to assign V, D and J gene segments. For a sequence to be retained, a match of at least six nucleotides to both a V gene segment and a J gene segment was required. Rearrangements were classified as productive when the CDR3 lacked stop codons and remained in frame with V and J, and all other rearrangements were classified as non-productive. CDR3 was defined by IMGT convention, running from the second conserved V-encoded cysteine to the conserved J-encoded phenylalanine. The earlier analysis of roughly 590 of the donors excluded any sequence lacking an unambiguous match to a single V gene segment. An earlier analysis of some 610 of the donors called V segments functional above 56.7% productive rearrangements and segregating when the between-donor standard deviation exceeded 5%. A statistical classification framework was built for diagnosing cytomegalovirus status from the catalog of TCR beta chain sequences. In a later analysis, TCR nucleotide sequences were compared against IMGT/GENE-DB human TR gene sequences so that V and J genes could be assigned. The TCRdist pipeline was used in a later analysis to assign CDR3 sequences and most-parsimonious VDJ recombination scenarios. A later analysis defined each TCR beta chain by its CDR3 amino acid sequence plus V-gene family, and excluded reads lacking a unique V-gene family. As a way to deal with suspected cross-contamination and a sequencing artifact, a later analysis dropped hundreds of nucleotide sequences that were highly shared and had low generation probability. For each public chain, a later analysis derived a clonal expansion index from normalized ranks of inferred template counts within each repertoire. Generation probabilities in a later analysis came from a VDJ recombination model fitted to out-of-frame rearrangements, and those results were checked against IGoR. Hypergeometric tests were used in a later analysis to score TCR-TCR, TCR-HLA and TCR-CMV co-occurrence, with a repertoire-size bias correction applied to the TCR pairs. False discovery rates were estimated in a later analysis by permuting HLA or CMV assignments 20 times. In a later analysis, co-occurring TCRs were grouped using DBSCAN, and TCRdist sequence similarity was added for clustering within HLA-allele-positive subsets. For co-occurrence clustering, repertoires with fewer than 30,000 or more than 120,000 public chains were excluded, along with a handful of repertoires with anomalous nucleotide sharing. In TCRdb, the immuneACCESS table is reduced to in-frame sequences with V and J assigned. These tables do not hold every clone; where another copy was compared, an unresolved V gene accounts for under half, and the others remain unexplained. V, J and clone size derive from that table, while D and trimming were established from the DNA sequence. The sample table contains 150,000 to 200,000 clones; only one count was recorded for 68% of them. The ten largest account for around 4.5% of the sample.

The receptor was isolated from a woman between 18 and 30 years old in good health and CMV-seropositive. The specimen was PBMCs. This sequence uses TRBV7-9 and TRBJ2-1, with TRBD2 matching 7 junction bases. The nucleotides are TGTGCCAGCAGGGGGATCGGGGGGTACAATGAGCAGTTCTTC. Translated, this is CASRGIGGYNEQFF.